This T cell receptor beta chain was documented in a study of blood T cell repertoires in COVID-19. V lost 0 bases and J lost 14, with 19 bases in between. The CDR3 runs 14 residues. Germline V gene lookup returns CDR1 SGHNT and CDR2 YENEEA. The authors' processing: Reference gene primer amplification in the assay estimated nucleated cell counts. The table came from immunoSEQ multiplex PCR; TCRdb's copy has only in-frame clones and leaves some out. V and J calls plus clone size are reproduced from that table; the DNA served to infer D and trimming. The data contain about 140,000 clones, about four fifths of them singletons.

This receptor was identified in a man older than 75 with acute or convalescent COVID-19. This chain connects TRBV11-3 to TRBJ1-2; D remains ambiguous. The sequenced material came from peripheral blood. The CDR3: CASSLDSNNLQFTF. DNA for the CDR3: TGTGCCAGCAGCTTAGACTCGAACAACTTACAGTTTACCTTC.